This T cell receptor beta chain was profiled in a study of blood T cell repertoires in COVID-19. The assay was immunoSEQ multiplex PCR, and TCRdb's table has in-frame clones only and misses some. The data show more than 25,000 clones, with around 83% seen just once and about 25% held by the top ten. CDR1 is SGHNT, CDR2 YYREEE, per germline (reference sequence). CDR3 length: 16 residues. After removal of 4 bases from V and 0 bases from J, the junction contained 7 bases not matched to a gene. V usage is TRBV5-4 and J usage is TRBJ1-2, with 9 nucleotides matching TRBD1. The clonotype was recovered from a man aged 65 to 79 with active COVID-19. Input material: peripheral blood. CDR3 loop: CASSMGQGSANYGYTF. The CDR3 DNA reads as TGTGCCAGCAGCATGGGACAGGGCTCTGCTAACTATGGCTACACCTTC.